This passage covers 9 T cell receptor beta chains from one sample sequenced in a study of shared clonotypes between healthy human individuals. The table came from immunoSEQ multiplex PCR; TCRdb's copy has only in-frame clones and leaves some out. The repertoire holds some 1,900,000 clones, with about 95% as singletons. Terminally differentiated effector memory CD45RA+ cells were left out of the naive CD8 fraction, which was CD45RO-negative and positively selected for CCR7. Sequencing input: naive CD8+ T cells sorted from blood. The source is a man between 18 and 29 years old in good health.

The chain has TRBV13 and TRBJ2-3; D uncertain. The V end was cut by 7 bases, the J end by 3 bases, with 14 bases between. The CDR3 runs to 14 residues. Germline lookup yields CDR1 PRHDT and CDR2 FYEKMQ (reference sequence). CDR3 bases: TGTGCCAGCACCCTTAGCAGAAAAACAGATACGCAGTATTTT. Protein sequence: CASTLSRKTDTQYF. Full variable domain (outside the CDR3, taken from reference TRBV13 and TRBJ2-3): AAGVIQSPRHLIKEKRETATLKCYPIPRHDTVYWYQQGPGQDPQFLISFYEKMQSDKGSIPDRFSAQQFSDYHSELNMSSLELGDSALYFCASTLSRKTDTQYFGPGTRLTVL.

CDR3: CASSVYGTGDSEQYF. As DNA, the CDR3 is TGTGCCAGCAGCGTATACGGGACAGGGGACTCCGAGCAGTACTTC. J is TRBJ2-7 and V is TRBV11-2; 10 bases align to TRBD1. CDR1 and CDR2 from the germline V gene are SGHAT and FQNNGV. This CDR3 is 15 amino acids long. The V segment lost 5 bases and the J segment 6 bases; nucleotides outside the gene matches: 10. The entire variable domain, with the rest obtained from reference TRBV11-2 and TRBJ2-7, is as follows: EAGVAQSPRYKIIEKRQSVAFWCNPISGHATLYWYQQILGQGPKLLIQFQNNGVVDDSQLPKDRFSAERLKGVDSTLKIQPAKLEDSAVYLCASSVYGTGDSEQYFGPGTRLTVT.

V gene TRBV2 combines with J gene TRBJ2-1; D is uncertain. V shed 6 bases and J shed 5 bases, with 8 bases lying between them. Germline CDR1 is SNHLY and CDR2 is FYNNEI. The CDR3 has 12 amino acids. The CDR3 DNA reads TGTGCCAGCAGCGGCGAAGACAATGAGCAGTTCTTC. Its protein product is CASSGEDNEQFF.

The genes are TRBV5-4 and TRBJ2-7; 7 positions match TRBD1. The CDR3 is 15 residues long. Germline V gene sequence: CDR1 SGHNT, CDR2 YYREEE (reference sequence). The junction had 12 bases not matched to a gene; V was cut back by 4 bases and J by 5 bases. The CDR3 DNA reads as TGTGCCAGCAGCCCCAATTTAGGGGGCTTAAACGAGCAGTACTTC. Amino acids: CASSPNLGGLNEQYF.

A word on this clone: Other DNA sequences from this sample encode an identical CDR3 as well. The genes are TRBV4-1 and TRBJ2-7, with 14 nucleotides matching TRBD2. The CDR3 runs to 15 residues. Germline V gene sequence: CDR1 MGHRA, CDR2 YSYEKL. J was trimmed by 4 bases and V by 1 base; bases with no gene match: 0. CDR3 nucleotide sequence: TGCGCCAGCAGCCAAGGGACTAGCGGGGGGTACGAGCAGTACTTC. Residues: CASSQGTSGGYEQYF.

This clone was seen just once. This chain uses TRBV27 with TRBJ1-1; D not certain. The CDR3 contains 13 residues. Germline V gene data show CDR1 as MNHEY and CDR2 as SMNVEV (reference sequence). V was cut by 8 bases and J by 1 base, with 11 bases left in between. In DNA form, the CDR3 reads TGTGCCAGCGGGGAGTTTAGGAACACTGAAGCTTTCTTT. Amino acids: CASGEFRNTEAFF.

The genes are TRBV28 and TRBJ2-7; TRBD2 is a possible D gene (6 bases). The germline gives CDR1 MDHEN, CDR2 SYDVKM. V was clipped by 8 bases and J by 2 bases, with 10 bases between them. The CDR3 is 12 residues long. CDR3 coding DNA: TGTGCCAGCCGGGACTCAACCTACGAGCAGTACTTC. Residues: CASRDSTYEQYF.

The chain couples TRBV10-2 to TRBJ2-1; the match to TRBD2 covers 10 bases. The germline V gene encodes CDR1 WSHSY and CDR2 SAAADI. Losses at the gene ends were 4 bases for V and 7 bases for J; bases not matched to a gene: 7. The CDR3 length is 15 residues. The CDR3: CASSGNLAGENEQFF. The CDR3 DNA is TGCGCCAGCAGTGGAAATCTAGCGGGGGAAAATGAGCAGTTCTTC.

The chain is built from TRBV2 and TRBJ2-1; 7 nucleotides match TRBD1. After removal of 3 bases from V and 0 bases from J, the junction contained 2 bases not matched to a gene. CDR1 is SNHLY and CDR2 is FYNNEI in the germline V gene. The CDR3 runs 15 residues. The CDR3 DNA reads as TGTGCCAGCAGTGATGGGACAGACTCCTACAATGAGCAGTTCTTC. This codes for CASSDGTDSYNEQFF.